What follows describes a single TCR beta chain. Its specificity is unknown. Collection of blood occurred at baseline, at cycle 4 day 1, and at cycle 7 day 1. This record comes from a study of OX40 agonist ivuxolimab in advanced cancers. Study-level information: As their treatment, patients were administered ivuxolimab, an agonistic anti-OX40 (CD134) antibody. From about 20 to 79 years was the age range, with a mean of 60 years, and around 80% were male.

Study-level points and caveats: On average, a greater number of expanded clones characterised CD8+ T cells relative to CD4+.

Profiled with immunoSEQ multiplex PCR; TCRdb holds only in-frame clones, not every one. The sample lists 55,000 to 85,000 clones, over 75% occurring once. The germline CDR1 and CDR2 sequences are SGHTA and FQGNSA. The trim removed 1 base at V and 3 bases at J, leaving 5 bases unmatched. The CDR3 has 15 residues. The receptor was derived from an adult with an advanced solid tumor such as melanoma, head and neck, liver or kidney cancer. The sample was CD4+ or CD8+ T cells sorted from blood, taken in a trial of the OX40 agonist ivuxolimab. This sequence joins TRBV7-2 and TRBJ1-2, with 7 bases aligning to TRBD1. In nucleotides, the CDR3 is TGTGCCAGCAGCTTAGGACTCAGGGGGGACTATGGCTACACCTTC. Translation gives CASSLGLRGDYGYTF.